The rows below give T cell receptor beta chains drawn from one sample of a study of T-cell reconstitution after alpha-beta-depleted transplantation in children. TCRdb redid the calling of the PCR reads with MiXCR, one entry per CDR3 protein. This table holds approximately 270,000 distinct CDR3 sequences, about a tenth found once. Material: PBMCs from the stem cell graft donor, obtained from the stem cell graft. The receptors here all came from a human donor who donated a stem cell graft to a child with SCID. Both conserved end residues are part of each CDR3. Fields, in order: D gene, V gene, clone size, J gene, CDR3 protein, CDR3 DNA. D genes are given only for firm matches. Only part of the rows carry a size: once, few, many, or a class if the clone is expanded.

TRBD1	TRBV7-8	many	TRBJ2-7	CASSSEPTGYEQYF	TGTGCCAGCAGCTCCGAACCGACAGGGTACGAGCAGTACTTC
TRBD1	TRBV18	NA	TRBJ1-5	CASTRDRSNQPQHF	TGTGCCAGCACCCGGGACAGAAGCAATCAGCCCCAGCATTTT
NA	TRBV29-1	NA	TRBJ2-7	CSVTDASTYEQYF	TGCAGCGTTACCGACGCATCTACCTACGAGCAGTACTTC
NA	TRBV7-8	few	TRBJ2-5	CASSFLGGVGLSGETQYF	TGTGCCAGCAGCTTCCTGGGGGGTGTAGGACTCTCGGGGGAGACCCAGTACTTC
NA	TRBV20-1	few	TRBJ2-5	CSARDPKGRLQETQYF	TGCAGTGCTAGAGATCCTAAGGGACGGCTCCAAGAGACCCAGTACTTC
NA	TRBV5-1	few	TRBJ2-3	CASSLWRTYRDTQYF	TGCGCCAGCAGCTTGTGGCGCACTTATAGAGATACGCAGTATTTT
TRBD2	TRBV7-9	NA	TRBJ2-6	CASSSPTGGGANVLTF	TGTGCCAGCAGCTCTCCAACGGGGGGAGGGGCCAACGTCCTGACTTTC
NA	TRBV18	few	TRBJ2-2	CASSPLDTGELFF	TGTGCCAGCTCACCACTTGACACCGGGGAGCTGTTTTTT
NA	TRBV20-1	few	TRBJ2-7	CSARDPLGTYEQYF	TGCAGTGCTAGAGACCCATTGGGGACCTACGAGCAGTACTTC
TRBD1	TRBV7-8	many	TRBJ2-1	CASSLGSGGYEQFF	TGTGCCAGCAGCTTAGGGTCAGGGGGTTATGAGCAGTTCTTC
TRBD2	TRBV7-8	NA	TRBJ2-7	CASSFAGVLEQYF	TGTGCCAGCAGCTTCGCGGGGGTCTTAGAGCAGTACTTC
TRBD2	TRBV11-3	NA	TRBJ2-1	CASSLSGTSNAHNEQFF	TGTGCCAGCAGCCTCTCCGGGACTAGTAATGCCCACAATGAGCAGTTCTTC
NA	TRBV29-1	few	TRBJ2-5	CSADSYQETQYF	TGCAGCGCTGACAGCTACCAAGAGACCCAGTACTTC
TRBD2	TRBV27	many	TRBJ2-7	CASSGLAGTQGSYEQYF	TGTGCCAGCAGTGGACTAGCGGGGACTCAAGGGTCCTACGAGCAGTACTTC
TRBD1	TRBV18	NA	TRBJ2-7	CASSPSGGDRVPYEQYF	TGTGCCAGCTCACCAAGTGGGGGAGACAGGGTCCCCTACGAGCAGTACTTC
NA	TRBV7-3	many	TRBJ2-2	CASSLSPGTPTGELFF	TGTGCCAGCAGCTTATCGCCCGGGACTCCTACCGGGGAGCTGTTTTTT
NA	TRBV5-1	NA	TRBJ2-7	CASSLGGLKLQQSF	TGCGCCAGCAGCTTAGGTGGACTCAAGTTGCAGCAGTCCTTC